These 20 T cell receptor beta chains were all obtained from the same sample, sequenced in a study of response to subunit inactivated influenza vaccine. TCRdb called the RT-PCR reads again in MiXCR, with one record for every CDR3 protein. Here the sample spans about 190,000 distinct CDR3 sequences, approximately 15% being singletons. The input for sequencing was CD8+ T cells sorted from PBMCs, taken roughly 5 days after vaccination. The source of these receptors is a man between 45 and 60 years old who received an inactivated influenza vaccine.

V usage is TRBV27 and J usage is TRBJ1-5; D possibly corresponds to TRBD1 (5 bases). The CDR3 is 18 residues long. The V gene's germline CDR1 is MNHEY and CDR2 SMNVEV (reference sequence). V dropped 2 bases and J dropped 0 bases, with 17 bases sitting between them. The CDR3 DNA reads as TGTGCCAGCAGTTTAGGCCCCATGACAGAGTATAGCAATCAGCCCCAGCATTTT. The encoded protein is CASSLGPMTEYSNQPQHF.

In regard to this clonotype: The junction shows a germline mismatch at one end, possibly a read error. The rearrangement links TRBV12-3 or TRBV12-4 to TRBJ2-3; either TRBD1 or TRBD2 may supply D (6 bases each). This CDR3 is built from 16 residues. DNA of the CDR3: TGTGCCAGCAGTCACGGGTGGGGGGCTAGCACAGACACGCAGTATTTT. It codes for CASSHGWGASTDTQYF.

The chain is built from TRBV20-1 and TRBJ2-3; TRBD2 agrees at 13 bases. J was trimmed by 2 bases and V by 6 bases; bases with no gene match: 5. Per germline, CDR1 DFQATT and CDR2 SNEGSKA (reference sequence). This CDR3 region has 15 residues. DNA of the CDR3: TGCAGTGCCCGGACTAGCGGGAGTATCACAGATACGCAGTATTTT. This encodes CSARTSGSITDTQYF.

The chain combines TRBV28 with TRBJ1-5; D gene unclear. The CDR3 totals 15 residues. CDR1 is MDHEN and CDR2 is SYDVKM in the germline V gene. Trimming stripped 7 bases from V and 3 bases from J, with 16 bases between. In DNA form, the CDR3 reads TGTGCCAGCAACTCGGTATTTCACCCCAATCAGCCCCAGCATTTT. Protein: CASNSVFHPNQPQHF.

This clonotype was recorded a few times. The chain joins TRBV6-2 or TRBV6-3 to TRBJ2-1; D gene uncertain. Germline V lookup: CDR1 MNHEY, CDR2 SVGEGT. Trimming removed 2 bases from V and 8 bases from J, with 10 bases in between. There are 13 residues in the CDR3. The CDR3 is CASSYGWIDEQFF. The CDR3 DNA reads TGTGCCAGCAGTTACGGGTGGATCGATGAGCAGTTCTTC.

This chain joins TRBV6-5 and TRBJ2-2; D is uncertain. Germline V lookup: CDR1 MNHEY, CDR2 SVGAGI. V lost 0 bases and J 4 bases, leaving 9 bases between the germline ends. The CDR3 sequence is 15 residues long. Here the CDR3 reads CASSYSGQFTGELFF. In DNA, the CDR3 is TGTGCCAGCAGTTACTCTGGGCAGTTCACCGGGGAGCTGTTTTTT.

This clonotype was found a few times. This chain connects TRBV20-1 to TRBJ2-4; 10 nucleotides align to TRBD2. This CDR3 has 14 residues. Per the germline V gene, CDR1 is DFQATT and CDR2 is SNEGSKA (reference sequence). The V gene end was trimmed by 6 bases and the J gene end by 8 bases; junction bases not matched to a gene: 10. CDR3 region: CSAVERGGRDIQYF. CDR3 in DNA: TGCAGTGCCGTCGAGCGGGGGGGCCGGGACATTCAGTACTTC.

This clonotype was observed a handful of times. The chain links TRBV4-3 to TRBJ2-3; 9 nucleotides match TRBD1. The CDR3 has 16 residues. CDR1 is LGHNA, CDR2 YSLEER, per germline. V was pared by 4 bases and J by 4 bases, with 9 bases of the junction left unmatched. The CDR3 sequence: CASSPNPGQGPDTQYF. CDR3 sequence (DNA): TGCGCCAGCAGCCCAAATCCGGGACAGGGACCAGATACGCAGTATTTT.

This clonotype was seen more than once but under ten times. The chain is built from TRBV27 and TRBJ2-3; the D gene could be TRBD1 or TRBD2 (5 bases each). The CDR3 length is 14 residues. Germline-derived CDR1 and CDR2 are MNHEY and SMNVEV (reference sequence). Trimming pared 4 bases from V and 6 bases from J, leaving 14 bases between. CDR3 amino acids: CASSSRDRRDTQYF. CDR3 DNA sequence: TGTGCCAGCAGTTCTCGGGACCGTCGTGATACGCAGTATTTT.

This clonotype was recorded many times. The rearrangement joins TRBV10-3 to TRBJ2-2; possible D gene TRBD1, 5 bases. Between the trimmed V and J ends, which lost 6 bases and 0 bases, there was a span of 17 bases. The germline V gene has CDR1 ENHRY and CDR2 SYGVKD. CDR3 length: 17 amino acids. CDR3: CAISVPLDSPNTGELFF. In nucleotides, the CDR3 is TGTGCCATCAGCGTGCCGCTCGACAGCCCGAACACCGGGGAGCTGTTTTTT.

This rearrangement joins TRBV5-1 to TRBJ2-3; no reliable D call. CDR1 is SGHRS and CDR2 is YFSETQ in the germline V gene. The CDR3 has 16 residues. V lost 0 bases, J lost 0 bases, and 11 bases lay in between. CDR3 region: CASSLDDSISTDTQYF. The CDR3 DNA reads TGCGCCAGCAGCTTGGATGACTCCATCAGCACAGATACGCAGTATTTT.

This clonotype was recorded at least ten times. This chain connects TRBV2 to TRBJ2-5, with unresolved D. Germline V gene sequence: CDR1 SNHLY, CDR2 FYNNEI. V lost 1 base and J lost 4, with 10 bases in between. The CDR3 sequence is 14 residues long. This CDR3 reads CASSEEDQPETQYF. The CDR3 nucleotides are TGTGCCAGCAGTGAAGAGGACCAACCAGAGACCCAGTACTTC. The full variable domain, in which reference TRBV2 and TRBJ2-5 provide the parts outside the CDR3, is EPEVTQTPSHQVTQMGQEVILRCVPISNHLYFYWYRQILGQKVEFLVSFYNNEISEKSEIFDDQFSVERPDGSNFTLKIRSTKLEDSAMYFCASSEEDQPETQYFGPGTRLLVL.

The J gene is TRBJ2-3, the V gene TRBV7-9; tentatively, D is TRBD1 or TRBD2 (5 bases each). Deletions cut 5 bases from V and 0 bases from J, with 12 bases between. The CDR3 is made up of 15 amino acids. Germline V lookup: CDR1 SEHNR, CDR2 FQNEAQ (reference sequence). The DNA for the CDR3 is TGTGCCAGCAGCCCAGGGACCGACAGCACAGATACGCAGTATTTT. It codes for CASSPGTDSTDTQYF.

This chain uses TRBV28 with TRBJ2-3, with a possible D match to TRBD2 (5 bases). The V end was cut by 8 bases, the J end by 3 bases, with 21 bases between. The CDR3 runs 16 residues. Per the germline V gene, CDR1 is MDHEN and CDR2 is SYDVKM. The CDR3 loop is CASLLAGSDLTDTQYF. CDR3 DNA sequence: TGTGCCAGCCTTCTGGCGGGTAGCGACCTAACAGATACGCAGTATTTT.

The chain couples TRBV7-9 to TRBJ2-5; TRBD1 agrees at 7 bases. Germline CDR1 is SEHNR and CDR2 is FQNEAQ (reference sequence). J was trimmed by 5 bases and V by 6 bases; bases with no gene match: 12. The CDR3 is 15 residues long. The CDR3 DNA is TGTGCCAGCAGGGGTACAGGGGCCGACGGGGAGACCCAGTACTTC. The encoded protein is CASRGTGADGETQYF.

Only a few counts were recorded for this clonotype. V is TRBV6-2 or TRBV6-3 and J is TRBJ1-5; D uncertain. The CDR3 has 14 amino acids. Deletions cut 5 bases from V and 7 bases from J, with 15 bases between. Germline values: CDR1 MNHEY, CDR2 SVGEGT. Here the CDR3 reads CASSHDAGAQPQHF. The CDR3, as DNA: TGTGCCAGCAGTCATGATGCGGGAGCACAGCCCCAGCATTTT.

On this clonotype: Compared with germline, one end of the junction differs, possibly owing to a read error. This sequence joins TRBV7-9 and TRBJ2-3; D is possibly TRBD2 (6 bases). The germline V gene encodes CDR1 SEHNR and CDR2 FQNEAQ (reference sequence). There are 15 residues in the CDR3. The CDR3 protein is CATPRDSKNTDTQFF. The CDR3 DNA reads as TGTGCCACCCCCCGGGACTCCAAAAACACAGATACGCAGTTTTTT.

The CDR3 DNA follows: TGTGCCAGCAGCTCGGGACTAGCGGGAGGCGATGAGCAGTTCTTC. Its protein is CASSSGLAGGDEQFF. The chain is built from TRBV7-2 and TRBJ2-1, with TRBD2 matching over 15 bases. There are 15 residues in the CDR3. The germline gives CDR1 SGHTA, CDR2 FQGNSA. V dropped 4 bases and J dropped 8; count of bases not matched to a gene: 3.

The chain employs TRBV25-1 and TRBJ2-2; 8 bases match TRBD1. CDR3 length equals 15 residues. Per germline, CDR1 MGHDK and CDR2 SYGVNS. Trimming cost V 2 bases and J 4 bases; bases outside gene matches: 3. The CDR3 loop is CASSEQGALTGELFF. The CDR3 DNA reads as TGTGCCAGCAGTGAACAGGGGGCGCTCACCGGGGAGCTGTTTTTT.

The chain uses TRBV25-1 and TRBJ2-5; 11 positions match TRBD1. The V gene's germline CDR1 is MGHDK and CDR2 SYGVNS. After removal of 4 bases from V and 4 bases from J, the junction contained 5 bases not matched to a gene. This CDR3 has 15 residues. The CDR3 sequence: CASSGTGGERETQYF. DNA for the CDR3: TGTGCCAGCAGTGGGACAGGGGGCGAGAGAGAGACCCAGTACTTC.